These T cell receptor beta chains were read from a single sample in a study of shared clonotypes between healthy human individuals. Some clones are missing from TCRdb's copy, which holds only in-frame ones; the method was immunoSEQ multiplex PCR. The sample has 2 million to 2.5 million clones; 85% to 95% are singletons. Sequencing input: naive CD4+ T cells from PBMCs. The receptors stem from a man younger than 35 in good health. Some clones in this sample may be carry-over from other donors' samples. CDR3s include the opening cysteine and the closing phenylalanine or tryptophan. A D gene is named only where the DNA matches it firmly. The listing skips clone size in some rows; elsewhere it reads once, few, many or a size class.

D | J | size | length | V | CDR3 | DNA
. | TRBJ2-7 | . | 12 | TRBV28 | CASSLVGYEQYF | TGTGCCAGCAGTTTAGTCGGCTACGAGCAGTACTTC
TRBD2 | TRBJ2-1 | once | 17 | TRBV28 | CASSPSRLASPNNEQFF | TGTGCCAGCAGCCCATCCCGACTAGCCTCTCCAAACAATGAGCAGTTCTTC
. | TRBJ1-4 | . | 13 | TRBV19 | CASMGAAGEKLFF | TGTGCCAGTATGGGGGCCGCGGGGGAAAAACTGTTTTTT
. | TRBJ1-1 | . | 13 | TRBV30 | CAWDKGGNTEAFF | TGTGCCTGGGATAAGGGAGGGAACACTGAAGCTTTCTTT
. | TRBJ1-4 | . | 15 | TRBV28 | CASSLPGATNEKLFF | TGTGCCAGCAGTTTACCGGGTGCAACTAATGAAAAACTGTTTTTT
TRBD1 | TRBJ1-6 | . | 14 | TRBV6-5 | CASTVDRENSPLHF | TGTGCCAGCACCGTTGACAGGGAAAATTCACCCCTCCACTTT
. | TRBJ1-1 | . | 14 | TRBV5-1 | CASSFRDMNTEAFF | TGCGCCAGCAGCTTCAGGGACATGAACACTGAAGCTTTCTTT
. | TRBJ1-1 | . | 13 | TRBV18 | CASSPYSGEGAFF | TGTGCCAGCTCACCTTATTCAGGGGAAGGGGCTTTCTTT
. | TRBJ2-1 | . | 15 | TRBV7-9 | CASTPGGPPFNEQFF | TGTGCCAGCACCCCGGGGGGCCCTCCTTTCAATGAGCAGTTCTTC
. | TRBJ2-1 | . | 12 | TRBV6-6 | CASQGNYNEQFF | TGTGCCTCGCAGGGGAACTACAATGAGCAGTTCTTC
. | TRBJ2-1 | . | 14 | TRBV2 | CASIRSPLRGEQFF | TGTGCCAGCATAAGGAGCCCTCTGAGGGGTGAGCAGTTCTTC
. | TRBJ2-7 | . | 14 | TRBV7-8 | CASSLAGFSGEQYF | TGTGCCAGCAGCTTAGCGGGGTTTAGTGGAGAGCAGTACTTC
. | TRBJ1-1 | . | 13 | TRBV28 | CATRATGNTEAFF | TGTGCCACCCGAGCAACGGGGAACACTGAAGCTTTCTTT
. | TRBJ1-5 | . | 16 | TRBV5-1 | CASSLGDVDSNQPQHF | TGCGCCAGCAGCTTGGGGGATGTTGATAGCAATCAGCCCCAGCATTTT
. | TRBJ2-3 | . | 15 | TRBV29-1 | CSVDRAGNMIDTQYF | TGCAGCGTTGATAGGGCAGGCAATATGATAGATACGCAGTATTTT
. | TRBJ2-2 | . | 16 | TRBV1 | CTSSRAGAMNTGELFF | TGCACCAGCAGCCGGGCGGGGGCTATGAACACCGGGGAGCTGTTTTTT
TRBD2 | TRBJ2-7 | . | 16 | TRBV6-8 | CASSCPSGSGRYEQYF | TGTGCCAGCAGTTGCCCAAGCGGGAGTGGCCGCTACGAGCAGTACTTC
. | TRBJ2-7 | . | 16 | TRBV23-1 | CASSQSRPGPDYEQYF | TGCGCCAGCAGTCAATCGCGGCCCGGGCCAGATTACGAGCAGTACTTC
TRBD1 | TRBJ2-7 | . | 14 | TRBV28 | CASRKQGPLYEQYF | TGTGCCAGCAGGAAACAGGGGCCCCTCTACGAGCAGTACTTC
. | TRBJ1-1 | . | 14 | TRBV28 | CATFGPGMNTEAFF | TGTGCCACCTTCGGACCGGGCATGAACACTGAAGCTTTCTTT
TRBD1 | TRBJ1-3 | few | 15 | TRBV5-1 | CASSGGQGDRNTIYF | TGCGCCAGCAGCGGCGGACAGGGGGATCGAAACACCATATATTTT
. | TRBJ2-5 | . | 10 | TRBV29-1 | CSVVEETQYF | TGCAGCGTTGTGGAAGAGACCCAGTACTTC
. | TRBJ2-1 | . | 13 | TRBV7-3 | CASSLSKRGEQFF | TGTGCCAGCAGCTTATCTAAGCGCGGTGAGCAGTTCTTC
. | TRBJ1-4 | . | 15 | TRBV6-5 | CASSSMPTRGEKLFF | TGTGCCAGCAGTTCCATGCCCACCCGGGGTGAAAAACTGTTTTTT
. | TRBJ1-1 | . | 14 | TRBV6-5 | CASTQGIGNTEAFF | TGTGCCAGCACCCAGGGTATAGGGAACACTGAAGCTTTCTTT
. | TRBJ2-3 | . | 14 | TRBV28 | CASSKLGYTDTQYF | TGTGCCAGCAGTAAGTTGGGATACACAGATACGCAGTATTTT
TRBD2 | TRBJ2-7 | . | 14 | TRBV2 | CASSTGLAGGEQYF | TGTGCCAGCAGTACGGGACTAGCGGGAGGCGAGCAGTACTTC
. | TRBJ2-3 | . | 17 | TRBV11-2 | CASSSDNAYLPSDTQYF | TGTGCCAGCAGCTCGGACAACGCCTACCTCCCCTCGGATACGCAGTATTTT
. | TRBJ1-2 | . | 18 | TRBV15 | CATSSPRRGARGLHGYTF | TGTGCCACCAGCAGCCCGCGGCGGGGGGCGCGAGGTCTTCATGGCTACACCTTC
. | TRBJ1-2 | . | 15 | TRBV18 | CASSPAVAGAYGYTF | TGTGCCAGCTCACCCGCCGTCGCGGGCGCCTATGGCTACACCTTC
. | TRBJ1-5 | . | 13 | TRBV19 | CASSMGRGAPQHF | TGTGCCAGTAGTATGGGACGGGGGGCCCCCCAGCATTTT
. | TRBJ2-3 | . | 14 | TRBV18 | CASSPEGSTDTQYF | TGTGCCTCTTCTCCGGAGGGGAGCACAGATACGCAGTATTTT
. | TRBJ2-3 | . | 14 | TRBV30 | CAWSAYFGTDTQYF | TGTGCCTGGAGTGCCTACTTTGGAACAGATACGCAGTATTTT